This T cell receptor (beta chain) was profiled in a study of spatial heterogeneity in lung cancer. TCRdb re-called the 5' RACE reads through MiXCR, storing one row per CDR3 protein. Among over 90,000 distinct CDR3 sequences listed, approximately 8.9% were seen once. The sample's time point: sample taken at primary tumor resection. Whole RNA, isolated from tumor, nontumor lung or frozen PBMC, was sequenced without prior sorting. Trimming shortened V by 1 base and J by 8 bases, and 12 bases separated the two germline ends. Germline V gene sequence: CDR1 LNHNV, CDR2 YYDKDF (reference sequence). This CDR3 has 14 amino acids.

The chain combines TRBV15 with TRBJ2-1; D may match TRBD1 or TRBD2 (6 bases each). The receptor comes from a male donor with early-stage non-small cell lung cancer. The sample consisted of PBMCs, taken at surgery. CDR3 region: CATSRGGAVDEQFF. The CDR3 nucleotides read TGTGCCACCAGCAGAGGGGGGGCCGTAGATGAGCAGTTCTTC.